What follows are 23 T cell receptor beta chains derived from one specimen sequenced in a study of B cell selection in AIRE deficiency. Method: immunoSEQ multiplex PCR; TCRdb's copy keeps in-frame clones and lacks some. This table holds around 18,000 clones, approximately 94% found once. The regulatory T cell sort gate was CD4+CD25hiCD127low/negative. The sample taken for sequencing was CD4+CD25+ Tregs sorted from PBMCs. The receptors were gathered from a human donor in good health.

This sequence joins TRBV10-1 and TRBJ2-1, with 7 positions matching TRBD2. The CDR3 covers 16 residues. Germline V CDR1 and CDR2: WNHNN, SYGVQD (reference sequence). J gave up 4 bases and V 2 bases, and 8 bases lay outside the gene matches. CDR3 DNA: TGCGCCAGCAGTGAGATAGCGGGCGGACTATACAATGAGCAGTTCTTC. Its protein product is CASSEIAGGLYNEQFF.

In its sample, this clone was seen once. This chain links TRBV14 with TRBJ1-1; 10 bases match TRBD1. CDR3 length: 18 residues. The J segment lost 4 bases and the V segment lost 1 base, leaving 12 bases of the junction unmatched. Germline CDR1 reads SGHDN; CDR2 reads FVKESK. As DNA, the CDR3 is TGTGCCAGCAGCCAAGCTTTTGTGGGACAGGGGATAACCACTGAAGCTTTCTTT. Protein sequence: CASSQAFVGQGITTEAFF.

For this clone: A junction end diverges from the germline sequence, so it may reflect a read error. The V gene is TRBV5-6, the J gene TRBJ2-5, with TRBD2 identical over 13 bases. The CDR3 has 13 residues. Germline V CDR1 and CDR2: SGHDT, YYEEEE. CDR3 loop: CASSLAGTSGDNF. CDR3 bases: TGTGCCAGCAGCTTGGCCGGGACTAGCGGGGACAACTTC.

This rearrangement joins TRBV10-3 to TRBJ2-5, with TRBD2 matching 8 bases. This CDR3 is 15 amino acids long. Trimming cost V 5 bases and J 1 base; bases outside gene matches: 6. Germline V CDR1 and CDR2: ENHRY, SYGVKD. CDR3 residues: CAISLSGSGQETQYF. The CDR3 DNA is TGTGCCATCAGTCTAAGCGGGAGTGGCCAAGAGACCCAGTACTTC.

The V and J genes are TRBV6-1 and TRBJ2-3; D uncertain. The CDR3 covers 13 residues. Germline CDR1 is MNHNS and CDR2 is SASEGT. With 2 bases removed from V and 7 bases from J, the gap between germline ends came to 10 bases. CDR3 residues: CASSEQPRHTQYF. DNA of the CDR3: TGTGCCAGCAGTGAACAGCCCAGGCATACGCAGTATTTT.

This clone was detected only a few times. This chain uses TRBV19 with TRBJ1-4, with unresolved D. The CDR3 spans 13 residues. Germline V gives CDR1 LNHDA, CDR2 SQIVND (reference sequence). The germline V and J ends were trimmed by 10 bases and 4 bases, with 13 bases remaining between them. CDR3 sequence: CATDRHGNEKLFF. CDR3 DNA sequence: TGTGCCACCGACCGGCATGGTAATGAAAAACTGTTTTTT.

The chain combines TRBV14 with TRBJ2-7; 13 bases are shared with TRBD2. This CDR3 has 19 residues. Per the germline V gene, CDR1 is SGHDN and CDR2 is FVKESK. V lost 0 bases to trimming and J lost 4 bases; unmatched junction nucleotides: 12. DNA for the CDR3: TGTGCCAGCAGCCAAGAAGGACTAGCGGGAGACTATTGGGCTTACGAGCAGTACTTC. As protein: CASSQEGLAGDYWAYEQYF. Full variable domain (remainder filled in from reference TRBV14 and TRBJ2-7): EAGVTQFPSHSVIEKGQTVTLRCDPISGHDNLYWYRRVMGKEIKFLLHFVKESKQDESGMPNNRFLAERTGGTYSTLKVQPAELEDSGVYFCASSQEGLAGDYWAYEQYFGPGTRLTVT.

The chain is built from TRBV5-5 and TRBJ1-1, with D unclear. V dropped 0 bases and J dropped 0 bases, with 15 bases sitting between them. CDR1 is SGHKS, CDR2 YYEKEE, per germline (reference sequence). The CDR3 is 17 residues long. This chain's CDR3 is CASSLVTDSLMNTEAFF. The CDR3 DNA is TGTGCCAGCAGCTTGGTAACAGATAGTTTAATGAACACTGAAGCTTTCTTT. Based on the CDR3 plus reference TRBV5-5 and TRBJ1-1, the full variable domain is DAGVTQSPTHLIKTRGQQVTLRCSPISGHKSVSWYQQVLGQGPQFIFQYYEKEERGRGNFPDRFSARQFPNYSSELNVNALLLGDSALYLCASSLVTDSLMNTEAFFGQGTRLTVV.

The gene calls are TRBV7-8 and TRBJ2-7; the D is unclear. V lost 1 base and J lost 8, with 9 bases in between. Germline CDR1 SGHVS, CDR2 FQNEAQ. The CDR3 length is 12 residues. DNA for the CDR3: TGTGCCAGCAGCTTAGTAGTGCAGAAGCAGTACTTC. It encodes CASSLVVQKQYF.

V gene TRBV5-1 combines with J gene TRBJ1-1; D remains unclear. V lost 0 bases to trimming and J lost 1 base, with 4 bases between them. The V gene's germline CDR1 is SGHRS and CDR2 YFSETQ. This CDR3 region has 13 residues. The CDR3 sequence is CASSLGGNTEAFF. CDR3 nucleotide sequence: TGCGCCAGCAGCTTGGGGGGGAACACTGAAGCTTTCTTT.

V usage is TRBV29-1 and J usage is TRBJ2-3; TRBD2 matches 8 bases. CDR3 length: 16 residues. V trimming: 0 bases; J trimming: 0 bases; junction bases outside the gene matches: 5. CDR1 and CDR2 (germline): SQVTM, ANQGSEA. Here the CDR3 DNA reads TGCAGCGTTGAAGATCCCTCTAGCGGGAGCACAGATACGCAGTATTTT. Translated: CSVEDPSSGSTDTQYF.

The chain joins TRBV5-1 to TRBJ2-5; D unclear. The CDR3 covers 13 residues. Looked up from germline, CDR1 is SGHRS and CDR2 is YFSETQ. Trimming cost V 5 bases and J 3 bases, with 11 bases left between them. Here the CDR3 DNA reads TGCGCCAGCAGGGTTCAGGCCAAAGAGACCCAGTACTTC. Translating it yields CASRVQAKETQYF.

This chain joins TRBV28 and TRBJ1-1, with D maybe TRBD1 (6 bases). Germline CDR1 is MDHEN and CDR2 is SYDVKM. Trimming left V 4 bases short and J 2 bases short, with 11 bases between. CDR3 length: 14 amino acids. The CDR3 DNA is TGTGCCAGCAGTTGGGGACACCTAAACACTGAAGCTTTCTTT. This gives the protein CASSWGHLNTEAFF.

The chain is built from TRBV2 and TRBJ2-2, with a possible D match to TRBD1 (6 bases). The V gene's germline CDR1 is SNHLY and CDR2 FYNNEI. Trimming took off 6 bases at V and 0 bases at J, with 8 bases between the two ends. This CDR3 spans 14 amino acids. The CDR3: CASRKGANTGELFF. Written as DNA, the CDR3 is TGTGCCAGCAGGAAGGGGGCGAACACCGGGGAGCTGTTTTTT. Full variable domain (missing parts from reference TRBV2 and TRBJ2-2): EPEVTQTPSHQVTQMGQEVILRCVPISNHLYFYWYRQILGQKVEFLVSFYNNEISEKSEIFDDQFSVERPDGSNFTLKIRSTKLEDSAMYFCASRKGANTGELFFGEGSRLTVL.

This rearrangement joins TRBV5-1 to TRBJ1-2, with 11 positions matching TRBD1. V shed 2 bases and J 8 bases; nucleotides not matched to a gene: 8. From germline, CDR1 is SGHRS and CDR2 YFSETQ. The length of the CDR3 is 15 residues. The CDR3: CASSFAGQGVGGYTF. In nucleotides, the CDR3 is TGCGCCAGCAGCTTCGCGGGACAGGGGGTAGGAGGCTACACCTTC.

This clone was seen just once. The rearrangement links TRBV27 to TRBJ2-7; maybe TRBD2 (6 bases). Germline-derived CDR1 and CDR2 are MNHEY and SMNVEV (reference sequence). V gave up 1 base and J gave up 6 bases, with 10 bases separating them. This CDR3 is built from 13 residues. The CDR3 reads CASSLFRGVEQYF. In nucleotides, the CDR3 is TGTGCCAGCAGTTTATTCCGCGGGGTCGAGCAGTACTTC.

The chain recombines TRBV19 with TRBJ1-5, with 10 bases lining up with TRBD1. V was clipped by 4 bases and J by 7 bases; unmatched bases: 7. The CDR3 totals 15 residues. Germline V gene data show CDR1 as LNHDA and CDR2 as SQIVND (reference sequence). CDR3 loop: CASSKSLTGGQPQHF. The CDR3 DNA reads TGTGCCAGTAGTAAGTCGCTGACAGGGGGCCAGCCCCAGCATTTT.

The chain combines TRBV29-1 with TRBJ2-3; no clear D. Germline V gene data show CDR1 as SQVTM and CDR2 as ANQGSEA. V gave up 3 bases and J gave up 0 bases, with 4 bases separating them. The length of the CDR3 is 12 residues. In DNA form, the CDR3 reads TGCAGCGTTGAGGCTAGCACAGATACGCAGTATTTT. Protein: CSVEASTDTQYF.

V usage is TRBV5-1 and J usage is TRBJ2-3, with TRBD2 matching 10 bases. The length of the CDR3 is 16 residues. Germline values: CDR1 SGHRS, CDR2 YFSETQ. V was pared by 0 bases and J by 5 bases, with 6 bases of the junction left unmatched. The CDR3, as DNA: TGCGCCAGCAGCTTGGGGCTAGCGGGAGAAGTAGATACGCAGTATTTT. This encodes CASSLGLAGEVDTQYF.

The chain combines TRBV27 with TRBJ2-3, with TRBD1 identical over 11 bases. The CDR3 loop spans 15 amino acids. Germline V lookup: CDR1 MNHEY, CDR2 SMNVEV (reference sequence). V lost 8 bases and J lost 4; bases outside the gene matches: 8. The CDR3 nucleotides are TGTGCCAGCGGGAAGGGGACAGGGGGTCCAGATACGCAGTATTTT. It codes for CASGKGTGGPDTQYF.

This rearrangement joins TRBV6-6 to TRBJ1-4; no reliable D call. Germline CDR1 is MNHNY and CDR2 is SVGAGI (reference sequence). This CDR3 has 14 residues. Deletions cut 4 bases from V and 6 bases from J, with 12 bases between. CDR3 residues: CASSSPRAHEKLFF. CDR3 in DNA: TGTGCCAGCAGTTCGCCTAGGGCGCATGAAAAACTGTTTTTT.

V and J are TRBV28 and TRBJ2-1; D is ambiguous. The V end was cut by 2 bases, the J end by 7 bases, with 12 bases between. CDR1 is MDHEN, CDR2 SYDVKM, per germline. The CDR3 is 14 residues long. The CDR3 here is CASSLNPGLNEQFF. CDR3 DNA sequence: TGTGCCAGCAGTTTAAACCCCGGGCTTAATGAGCAGTTCTTC. The full variable domain, in which reference TRBV28 and TRBJ2-1 provide the parts outside the CDR3, is DVKVTQSSRYLVKRTGEKVFLECVQDMDHENMFWYRQDPGLGLRLIYFSYDVKMKEKGDIPEGYSVSREKKERFSLILESASTNQTSMYLCASSLNPGLNEQFFGPGTRLTVL.

V usage is TRBV7-9 and J usage is TRBJ2-7; no clear D. Trimming stripped 1 base from V and 5 bases from J, with 12 bases between. The germline V gene has CDR1 SEHNR and CDR2 FQNEAQ (reference sequence). CDR3 size: 14 residues. Here the CDR3 reads CASSLGTEVDEQYF. CDR3 coding DNA: TGTGCCAGCAGCTTAGGTACAGAGGTGGACGAGCAGTACTTC.